Each of the 28 T cell receptor beta chains below was sequenced from the same sample in a study of T cells expressing NK-cell markers. TCRdb reanalyzed the 5' RACE reads, giving one entry per CDR3 protein sequence and no DNA. Across more than 120,000 distinct CDR3 sequences, the top ten clones capture 9.5% to 15% of the sample. What was sequenced was blood T cells: a sorted CD56 or NKG2C T cell subset, CD4+ or CD8+ T cells, or bulk PBMC T cells (not recorded which). The receptors stem from a man younger than 35 in good health.

The chain links TRBV27 to TRBJ2-3; TCRdb gives TRBD2 as the D gene, but with no DNA this cannot be confirmed. Germline V gene data show CDR1 as MNHEY and CDR2 as SMNVEV (reference sequence). CDR3 length equals 14 residues. CDR3: CASSPLAGTDTQYF.

V gene TRBV29-1 combines with J gene TRBJ2-3; the TCRdb call, TRBD2, lacks DNA for checking. Per germline, CDR1 SQVTM and CDR2 ANQGSEA. The CDR3 has 16 amino acids. CDR3 amino acids: CSGGTSGRVSTDTQYF.

The V call is TRBV12-5, the J call TRBJ2-1; the D gene TCRdb calls, TRBD2, cannot be checked with no DNA. This CDR3 region has 16 residues. The germline V gene encodes CDR1 LGHNT and CDR2 FRNRAP. The chain's CDR3 is CASGLSLAGAYNEQFF.

V is TRBV29-1 and J is TRBJ1-2. CDR3 size: 14 residues. CDR1 is SQVTM, CDR2 ANQGSEA, per germline. The CDR3 is CSVEDTLRSYGYTF.

J is TRBJ2-3 and V is TRBV9; TCRdb lists TRBD2, though no DNA is available to test this call. The CDR3 sequence is 15 residues long. CDR1 and CDR2 (germline): SGDLS, YYNGEE. CDR3 loop: CASSNRLPSTDTQYF.

This rearrangement joins TRBV29-1 to TRBJ1-1. The CDR3 extends over 11 amino acids. Germline V gene data show CDR1 as SQVTM and CDR2 as ANQGSEA. This CDR3 is CSVEAIDEAFF.

The genes are TRBV24-1 and TRBJ2-3; TCRdb's D call, TRBD2, is unchecked because there is no DNA. The CDR3 is 15 amino acids. The germline V gene encodes CDR1 KGHDR and CDR2 SFDVKD. CDR3 in amino acids: CATSDEPGPTDTQYF.

CDR3 in amino acids: CASGEPDEQFF. The chain is built from TRBV6-1 and TRBJ2-1; TCRdb indicates TRBD1, and absent DNA this call remains unverified. The length of the CDR3 is 11 residues. Looked up from germline, CDR1 is MNHNS and CDR2 is SASEGT.

This chain joins TRBV7-9 and TRBJ2-3; TCRdb's assignment of TRBD1 cannot be checked, as there is no DNA. Germline CDR1 and CDR2: SEHNR and FQNEAQ (reference sequence). The CDR3 extends over 16 amino acids. CDR3 sequence: CASSLLAHSEADTQYF.

The J gene is TRBJ2-1, the V gene TRBV14; no DNA is available, so the TRBD2 call from TCRdb remains unchecked. Germline loops: CDR1 SGHDN, CDR2 FVKESK. The CDR3 sequence is 15 residues long. This CDR3 reads CASSQRESGNNEQFF. Based on the CDR3 plus reference TRBV14 and TRBJ2-1, the full variable domain is EAGVTQFPSHSVIEKGQTVTLRCDPISGHDNLYWYRRVMGKEIKFLLHFVKESKQDESGMPNNRFLAERTGGTYSTLKVQPAELEDSGVYFCASSQRESGNNEQFFGPGTRLTVL.

The V and J genes are TRBV20-1 and TRBJ2-5; TCRdb's D call of TRBD1 is untestable without DNA. Germline-derived CDR1 and CDR2 are DFQATT and SNEGSKA (reference sequence). The CDR3 is made up of 18 amino acids. CDR3: CSANETPHNRAYRETQYF.

V and J are TRBV9 and TRBJ2-5; TCRdb picks TRBD1, but there is no DNA to check that call. Per germline, CDR1 SGDLS and CDR2 YYNGEE. This CDR3 is built from 14 residues. This CDR3 reads CASSPPTGQETQYF.

The chain combines TRBV6-1 with TRBJ2-6; TCRdb picks TRBD1, but there is no DNA to check that call. The CDR3 loop spans 15 amino acids. CDR1 and CDR2 from the germline V gene are MNHNS and SASEGT. The CDR3 is CASSESGTGANVLTF.

This chain joins TRBV29-1 and TRBJ1-3; TCRdb calls TRBD1, which cannot be checked without DNA. The CDR3 has 14 residues. Germline CDR1 SQVTM, CDR2 ANQGSEA. The CDR3 sequence: CSVEVPGQGVTIYF. The full variable domain, completed using reference TRBV29-1 and TRBJ1-3, is SAVISQKPSRDICQRGTSLTIQCQVDSQVTMMFWYRQQPGQSLTLIATANQGSEATYESGFVIDKFPISRPNLTFSTLTVSNMSPEDSSIYLCSVEVPGQGVTIYFGEGSWLTVV.

V is TRBV5-1 and J is TRBJ2-5; TCRdb reports TRBD2, a call that lacks DNA to check it against. In germline, CDR1 is SGHRS, CDR2 YFSETQ. This CDR3 is 15 amino acids long. The CDR3 loop is CASMGLAGVRETQYF.

The chain employs TRBV4-1 and TRBJ2-1; the TCRdb call, TRBD2, lacks DNA for checking. The V gene's germline CDR1 is MGHRA and CDR2 YSYEKL. There are 13 residues in the CDR3. The CDR3 protein is CASSQLAGHEQFF.

The chain recombines TRBV7-9 with TRBJ2-5. Germline values: CDR1 SEHNR, CDR2 FQNEAQ (reference sequence). The CDR3 is 12 residues long. CDR3 sequence: CASSRGQETQYF.

The chain employs TRBV6-5 and TRBJ1-1; TCRdb calls TRBD1, which cannot be checked without DNA. The CDR3 length is 12 residues. From germline, CDR1 is MNHEY and CDR2 SVGAGI. CDR3 protein: CASNRDHGEAFF.

V and J are TRBV20-1 and TRBJ2-3. This CDR3 spans 13 amino acids. Germline CDR1 DFQATT, CDR2 SNEGSKA (reference sequence). CDR3 loop: CSASGVFSDTQYF.

The chain uses TRBV7-6 and TRBJ2-1. This CDR3 has 15 residues. Per the germline V gene, CDR1 is SGHVS and CDR2 is FNYEAQ. CDR3 loop: CASSSSGSSSNEQFF. The entire variable domain, with the rest obtained from reference TRBV7-6 and TRBJ2-1, is as follows: GAGVSQSPRYKVTKRGQDVALRCDPISGHVSLYWYRQALGQGPEFLTYFNYEAQQDKSGLPNDRFSAERPEGSISTLTIQRTEQRDSAMYRCASSSSGSSSNEQFFGPGTRLTVL.

The J gene is TRBJ2-5, the V gene TRBV7-6; TCRdb's D gene call, TRBD1, goes unchecked for lack of DNA. Germline V gives CDR1 SGHVS, CDR2 FNYEAQ. The CDR3 length is 16 residues. CDR3 sequence reads: CASSSGQGLVGETQYF.

The rearrangement links TRBV29-1 to TRBJ2-2; TCRdb picks TRBD1, but there is no DNA to check that call. The CDR3 loop spans 12 amino acids. Germline CDR1 SQVTM, CDR2 ANQGSEA. CDR3 loop: CSVTGGTGELFF.

The chain recombines TRBV6-5 with TRBJ2-2; TCRdb's D call of TRBD1 is untestable without DNA. Germline V CDR1 and CDR2: MNHEY, SVGAGI. The CDR3 sequence is 15 residues long. CDR3 protein: CASSSTGGGTGELFF.

The chain is built from TRBV7-9 and TRBJ2-2. The CDR3 covers 14 residues. Germline CDR1 reads SEHNR; CDR2 reads FQNEAQ (reference sequence). CDR3 sequence: CASPLTANTGELFF.

The rearrangement joins TRBV29-1 to TRBJ2-1; the D call of TRBD2 rests on TCRdb alone, since no DNA is present to check it. Germline values: CDR1 SQVTM, CDR2 ANQGSEA. This CDR3 region has 14 residues. The CDR3 region is CSVVLAGDYNEQFF.

The chain combines TRBV15 with TRBJ2-5; TCRdb proposes TRBD1, but this gene call is untestable without DNA. Germline assignment: CDR1 LNHNV and CDR2 YYDKDF (reference sequence). This CDR3 region has 15 residues. The CDR3 loop reads CATGDPGDPGETQYF.

This chain joins TRBV9 and TRBJ2-1. CDR3 length equals 13 residues. Germline-derived CDR1 and CDR2 are SGDLS and YYNGEE. CDR3 loop: CASSVFGNNEQFF.

J is TRBJ1-4 and V is TRBV28; TCRdb reports TRBD1, a call that lacks DNA to check it against. This CDR3 has 14 residues. Germline assignment: CDR1 MDHEN and CDR2 SYDVKM. CDR3 sequence reads: CASSWGQENEKLFF.